A single sample is the source of the 20 T cell receptor beta chains below, sequenced in a study of CD8 T cells in Susac syndrome. Random hexamers were used to reverse transcribe an amount of about 0.45 to 1 ug RNA. Each CDR3 protein is one row after TCRdb ran MiXCR on the immunoSEQ multiplex PCR reads. The table includes approximately 120,000 distinct CDR3 sequences, around 94% detected once. Sample: CD4+ T cells from PBMCs. The receptors derive from a human donor in good health.

This chain joins TRBV5-1 and TRBJ1-3; D gene ambiguous. Looked up from germline, CDR1 is SGHRS and CDR2 is YFSETQ. The V end lost 4 bases, the J end lost 0 bases, and 14 bases lay between the germline ends. The CDR3 is 16 amino acids. The CDR3 loop is CASSVGRVDSGNTIYF. CDR3 in DNA: TGCGCCAGCAGCGTAGGAAGAGTCGACTCTGGAAACACCATATATTTT.

The V call is TRBV7-9, the J call TRBJ1-2; 9 nucleotides line up with TRBD1. CDR1 is SEHNR, CDR2 FQNEAQ, per germline (reference sequence). The CDR3 is made up of 16 amino acids. The J segment lost 8 bases and the V segment lost 3 bases, leaving 13 bases of the junction unmatched. Here the CDR3 DNA reads TGTGCCAGCAGCTTTCGCGACAGGGGGTTGATCTACGGCTACACCTTC. Its translation is CASSFRDRGLIYGYTF.

This chain joins TRBV19 and TRBJ1-5; TRBD1 is a possible D gene (6 bases). From germline, CDR1 is LNHDA and CDR2 SQIVND (reference sequence). Trimming stripped 6 bases from V and 7 bases from J, with 19 bases between. This CDR3 contains 15 residues. CDR3 amino acids: CASSGGGSRSQPQHF. As DNA, the CDR3 is TGTGCCAGTAGCGGAGGGGGGAGTAGAAGCCAGCCCCAGCATTTT.

V is TRBV7-2 and J is TRBJ1-5, with D perhaps matching TRBD1 (5 bases). Trimming pared 2 bases from V and 6 bases from J, leaving 17 bases between. CDR1 is SGHTA and CDR2 is FQGNSA in the germline V gene. The CDR3 spans 16 residues. For the CDR3, the DNA is TGTGCCAGCAGCTTAAGGGCCGGGGGGGTGGTTCAGCCCCAGCATTTT. Translated: CASSLRAGGVVQPQHF.

J is TRBJ1-1 and V is TRBV7-9; 8 nucleotides line up with TRBD1. The CDR3 totals 15 residues. V was pared by 5 bases and J by 5 bases, with 10 bases of the junction left unmatched. Germline CDR1 SEHNR, CDR2 FQNEAQ (reference sequence). The CDR3 reads CASSPLGQGETEAFF. CDR3 nucleotide sequence: TGTGCCAGCAGCCCCCTAGGACAGGGAGAGACTGAAGCTTTCTTT. Full variable domain (remainder filled in from reference TRBV7-9 and TRBJ1-1): DTGVSQNPRHKITKRGQNVTFRCDPISEHNRLYWYRQTLGQGPEFLTYFQNEAQLEKSRLLSDRFSAERPKGSFSTLEIQRTEQGDSAMYLCASSPLGQGETEAFFGQGTRLTVV.

The chain uses TRBV18 and TRBJ2-2; tentatively, D is TRBD1 (6 bases). The V gene's germline CDR1 is KGHSH and CDR2 LQKENI. There are 14 residues in the CDR3. Trimming took 5 bases from V and 1 from J, leaving 8 bases between them. The CDR3 nucleotides are TGTGCCAGCTCAACACAGGGGAACACCGGGGAGCTGTTTTTT. This sequence encodes CASSTQGNTGELFF.

The chain has TRBV11-2 and TRBJ2-5, with a possible D match to TRBD2 (6 bases). The CDR3 covers 17 residues. Trimming stripped 1 base from V and 7 bases from J, with 22 bases between. Germline V lookup: CDR1 SGHAT, CDR2 FQNNGV. CDR3 residues: CASSLGPREAPLGTQYF. Written as DNA, the CDR3 is TGTGCCAGCAGCTTAGGGCCGAGGGAGGCCCCCCTTGGGACCCAGTACTTC.

The chain carries TRBV29-1 and TRBJ1-2; D possibly corresponds to TRBD1 (6 bases). The CDR3 is 16 residues long. Germline V gives CDR1 SQVTM, CDR2 ANQGSEA. Trimming stripped 4 bases from V and 6 bases from J, with 24 bases between. The CDR3 loop is CSVVAGSAQGRNGYTF. CDR3 in DNA: TGCAGCGTTGTGGCTGGATCGGCACAGGGAAGGAATGGCTACACCTTC.

The chain couples TRBV24-1 to TRBJ2-2; 7 bases are a match to TRBD1. V dropped 5 bases and J dropped 4; count of bases not matched to a gene: 3. This CDR3 is built from 14 residues. Looked up from germline, CDR1 is KGHDR and CDR2 is SFDVKD. The CDR3 DNA follows: TGTGCCACCAGTGCAGGGGGTGGCACCGGGGAGCTGTTTTTT. Translation: CATSAGGGTGELFF.

The sample holds one count of this clonotype. The chain carries TRBV7-8 and TRBJ1-1, with 9 bases that match TRBD1. The CDR3 is 17 residues long. CDR1 is SGHVS, CDR2 FQNEAQ, per germline. V dropped 6 bases and J dropped 4; count of bases not matched to a gene: 15. CDR3 bases: TGTGCCAGCAGACCCTCTCGGACAGGGGTTGGAGGCACTGAAGCTTTCTTT. This codes for CASRPSRTGVGGTEAFF.

The chain recombines TRBV18 with TRBJ1-5; TRBD1 matches 7 bases. The CDR3 spans 14 residues. V gave up 3 bases and J gave up 3 bases; unmatched junction bases: 2. Germline CDR1 KGHSH, CDR2 LQKENI. The chain's CDR3 is CASSPTGDNQPQHF. In nucleotides, the CDR3 is TGTGCCAGCTCACCTACAGGGGACAATCAGCCCCAGCATTTT. Full variable domain (remainder filled in from reference TRBV18 and TRBJ1-5): NAGVMQNPRHLVRRRGQEARLRCSPMKGHSHVYWYRQLPEEGLKFMVYLQKENIIDESGMPKERFSAEFPKEGPSILRIQQVVRGDSAAYFCASSPTGDNQPQHFGDGTRLSIL.

The rearrangement links TRBV28 to TRBJ2-3; 7 bases align to TRBD1. V was pared by 8 bases and J by 1 base, with 3 bases of the junction left unmatched. The CDR3 length is 13 residues. The germline gives CDR1 MDHEN, CDR2 SYDVKM. CDR3 region: CASLGQGTDTQYF. CDR3 nucleotide sequence: TGTGCCAGCCTTGGACAGGGCACAGATACGCAGTATTTT.

The V call is TRBV30, the J call TRBJ1-1; TRBD1 is a possible D gene (5 bases). Trimming took 5 bases from V and 3 from J, leaving 13 bases between them. The germline gives CDR1 GTSNPN, CDR2 SVGIG (reference sequence). This CDR3 is 13 amino acids long. The CDR3 loop is CAWSQGSHTEAFF. The CDR3 region has the DNA TGTGCCTGGTCCCAGGGAAGCCACACTGAAGCTTTCTTT.

This chain joins TRBV27 and TRBJ2-1; 14 bases align to TRBD2. J gave up 4 bases and V 4 bases, and 3 bases lay outside the gene matches. Germline CDR1 reads MNHEY; CDR2 reads SMNVEV (reference sequence). This CDR3 comprises 16 residues. The CDR3: CASSSWTSGRYNEQFF. CDR3 nucleotide sequence: TGTGCCAGCAGTTCCTGGACTAGCGGGAGGTACAATGAGCAGTTCTTC.

The V and J genes are TRBV2 and TRBJ2-7; 13 bases align to TRBD2. The CDR3 runs 14 residues. Germline assignment: CDR1 SNHLY and CDR2 FYNNEI. With V trimmed by 7 bases and J by 6 bases, 6 bases remained unmatched. The CDR3 DNA reads as TGTGCCAGCAATGGACTAGCGGGAGTCACCGAGCAGTACTTC. Protein sequence: CASNGLAGVTEQYF.

The rearrangement links TRBV6-2 or TRBV6-3 to TRBJ2-1; D is unclear. CDR1 is MNHEY, CDR2 SVGEGT, per germline. V gave up 6 bases and J gave up 6 bases, with 21 bases separating them. CDR3 length equals 16 residues. The CDR3 coding sequence is TGTGCCAGCAGGGTCGGCGTTCCCACGCCGTCCAATGAGCAGTTCTTC. Amino acids: CASRVGVPTPSNEQFF.

In regard to this clonotype: One end of the junction does not line up with germline, which may come from a read error. The genes are TRBV5-1 and TRBJ2-2; D unresolved. The germline V gene encodes CDR1 SGHRS and CDR2 YFSETQ. The CDR3 totals 14 residues. The CDR3 DNA is TGCGCCAGCAGAGACATACCGAACGCCGGGGAGCTGTTTTTT. Protein product: CASRDIPNAGELFF. Looking up the rest from reference TRBV5-1 and TRBJ2-2 gives the full variable domain: KAGVTQTPRYLIKTRGQQVTLSCSPISGHRSVSWYQQTPGQGLQFLFEYFSETQRNKGNFPGRFSGRQFSNSRSEMNVSTLELGDSALYLCASRDIPNAGELFFGEGSRLTVL.

This chain joins TRBV29-1 and TRBJ2-7; D not certain. Between the trimmed V and J ends, which lost 6 bases and 1 base, there was a span of 16 bases. Germline CDR1 reads SQVTM; CDR2 reads ANQGSEA. CDR3 length equals 14 residues. As DNA, the CDR3 is TGCAGCGTAGTCATTTTGACAAGTTCCTACGAGCAGTACTTC. This encodes CSVVILTSSYEQYF.

This sequence joins TRBV6-2 or TRBV6-3 and TRBJ1-1, with 7 bases lining up with TRBD1. The CDR3 sequence is 11 residues long. Germline CDR1 and CDR2: MNHEY and SVGEGT. With V trimmed by 5 bases and J by 8 bases, 2 bases remained unmatched. CDR3 nucleotides: TGTGCCAGCAGTCAAGGGGGCGAAGCTTTCTTT. It yields the protein CASSQGGEAFF.

In its sample, this clonotype was seen once. V gene TRBV20-1 combines with J gene TRBJ1-1; D remains ambiguous. There are 12 residues in the CDR3. The V end was cut by 5 bases, the J end by 1 base, with 8 bases between. Germline V gives CDR1 DFQATT, CDR2 SNEGSKA (reference sequence). CDR3 DNA: TGCAGTGCTCTAGACCCGAACACTGAAGCTTTCTTT. The encoded protein is CSALDPNTEAFF.